Each of the 19 T cell receptor beta chains below was sequenced from the same sample in a study of cytomegalovirus exposure and HLA in healthy donors. The primer mix had 60 Vbeta and 13 Jbeta primers. The method was immunoSEQ multiplex PCR; TCRdb's version includes in-frame clones alone and lacks a portion of them. The data contain approximately 200,000 clones, more than 70% of them singletons. Sequenced input: PBMCs. These receptors all come from a boy younger than 18 in good health and CMV-seronegative.

The rearrangement uses TRBV9 and TRBJ1-4, with D possibly matching TRBD1 (6 bases). Trimming took 1 base from V and 5 from J, leaving 24 bases between them. Germline loops: CDR1 SGDLS, CDR2 YYNGEE. The CDR3 extends over 19 amino acids. Written as DNA, the CDR3 is TGTGCCAGCAGCGTAAGGGTCGGGGGGCGGCGGGATTTAAATGAAAAACTGTTTTTT. Its translation is CASSVRVGGRRDLNEKLFF.

This clone was counted between two and nine times. This chain uses TRBV6-4 with TRBJ1-5; 8 bases match TRBD1. Unmatched junction bases numbered 10, after V lost 6 bases and J lost 6 bases. This CDR3 is 15 amino acids long. Germline-derived CDR1 and CDR2 are MRHNA and SNTAGT. The CDR3 region is CASSETGEGAQPQHF. The CDR3, as DNA: TGTGCCAGCAGCGAGACAGGGGAAGGTGCTCAGCCCCAGCATTTT.

This clone was recorded once. J is TRBJ2-1 and V is TRBV28; D unclear. V lost 5 bases and J 8 bases, leaving 19 bases between the germline ends. The CDR3 covers 15 residues. In germline, CDR1 is MDHEN, CDR2 SYDVKM. The CDR3 here is CASSPQVSRRHEQFF. DNA of the CDR3: TGTGCCAGCAGTCCCCAGGTGAGCCGAAGACATGAGCAGTTCTTC. Combining the CDR3 with reference TRBV28 and TRBJ2-1 gives the whole variable domain DVKVTQSSRYLVKRTGEKVFLECVQDMDHENMFWYRQDPGLGLRLIYFSYDVKMKEKGDIPEGYSVSREKKERFSLILESASTNQTSMYLCASSPQVSRRHEQFFGPGTRLTVL.

V is TRBV7-6 and J is TRBJ1-3; no reliable D call. V was cut by 4 bases and J by 8 bases, with 9 bases left in between. The CDR3 totals 12 residues. Germline CDR1 SGHVS, CDR2 FNYEAQ. The CDR3, as DNA: TGTGCCAGCAGCTCGGGAGGAGACACCATATATTTT. It encodes CASSSGGDTIYF.

The chain has TRBV4-1 and TRBJ2-1, with 12 bases matching TRBD1. CDR3 length: 17 residues. V was clipped by 1 base and J by 5 bases; unmatched bases: 6. The V gene's germline CDR1 is MGHRA and CDR2 YSYEKL. CDR3 sequence: CASSQGDRGLRNNEQFF. CDR3 nucleotide sequence: TGCGCCAGCAGCCAAGGGGACAGGGGGCTTCGGAACAATGAGCAGTTCTTC.

The genes are TRBV7-8 and TRBJ1-6; 8 bases align to TRBD1. The CDR3 length is 13 residues. With V trimmed by 8 bases and J by 8 bases, 5 bases remained unmatched. The germline CDR1 and CDR2 sequences are SGHVS and FQNEAQ. In DNA form, the CDR3 reads TGTGCCAGCGGAACAGGGGGTTATTCACCCCTCCACTTT. Its translation: CASGTGGYSPLHF.

V is TRBV14 and J is TRBJ2-7, with TRBD2 as a possible D gene (9 bases). V lost 1 base and J 2 bases, leaving 27 bases between the germline ends. The CDR3 sequence is 20 residues long. Germline V gene data show CDR1 as SGHDN and CDR2 as FVKESK. CDR3 sequence (DNA): TGTGCCAGCAGCCAAGTGGTACAGGGGGTGGATAGCGGGAGCCCCTACGAGCAGTACTTC. As protein: CASSQVVQGVDSGSPYEQYF.

The chain's CDR3 is CASSLRGGHRNEQFF. The CDR3 bases are TGTGCCAGCAGCTTGCGGGGGGGCCATCGGAATGAGCAGTTCTTC. This chain uses TRBV7-6 with TRBJ2-1, with TRBD2 matching 9 bases. Losses at the gene ends were 3 bases for V and 7 bases for J; bases not matched to a gene: 7. Per germline, CDR1 SGHVS and CDR2 FNYEAQ. CDR3 length equals 15 residues.

V gene TRBV10-3 combines with J gene TRBJ2-5; D is possibly TRBD1 (5 bases). Germline CDR1 ENHRY, CDR2 SYGVKD. The CDR3 length is 12 residues. The V end was cut by 8 bases, the J end by 5 bases, with 12 bases between. The CDR3 protein is CAIGATRETQYF. For the CDR3, the DNA is TGTGCCATCGGGGCTACCAGGGAGACCCAGTACTTC.

V gene TRBV27 combines with J gene TRBJ2-3; TRBD1 matches at 11 bases. This CDR3 comprises 14 residues. V gave up 8 bases and J gave up 6 bases; unmatched junction bases: 7. In germline, CDR1 is MNHEY, CDR2 SMNVEV (reference sequence). The CDR3 coding sequence is TGTGCCAGCGGGTGGACAGGGGGCGCCGATACGCAGTATTTT. It translates to CASGWTGGADTQYF.

This rearrangement joins TRBV19 to TRBJ2-6; possibly TRBD1 for D (5 bases). Germline V CDR1 and CDR2: LNHDA, SQIVND (reference sequence). The CDR3 spans 15 residues. V gave up 4 bases and J gave up 2 bases, with 9 bases separating them. CDR3 DNA: TGTGCCAGTAGTAGCGACAGCCCTGGGGCCAACGTCCTGACTTTC. This sequence encodes CASSSDSPGANVLTF. Based on the CDR3 plus reference TRBV19 and TRBJ2-6, the full variable domain is DGGITQSPKYLFRKEGQNVTLSCEQNLNHDAMYWYRQDPGQGLRLIYYSQIVNDFQKGDIAEGYSVSREKKESFPLTVTSAQKNPTAFYLCASSSDSPGANVLTFGAGSRLTVL.

The V gene is TRBV11-3, the J gene TRBJ1-5, with no clear D. The length of the CDR3 is 15 residues. Trimming took off 6 bases at V and 2 bases at J, with 14 bases between the two ends. Germline CDR1 SGHNT, CDR2 YENEEA. The CDR3 region is CASSSCYGGNQPQHF. In DNA, the CDR3 is TGTGCCAGCAGTTCCTGCTACGGGGGCAATCAGCCCCAGCATTTT.

V usage is TRBV7-2 and J usage is TRBJ2-7; 11 nucleotides agree with TRBD2. The V segment lost 5 bases and the J segment 5 bases; nucleotides outside the gene matches: 14. The CDR3 covers 17 residues. Germline CDR1 reads SGHTA; CDR2 reads FQGNSA. The CDR3, as DNA: TGTGCCAGCAGCATAAAACATAGCGGGAGGGGGTTCCACGAGCAGTACTTC. Its translation: CASSIKHSGRGFHEQYF.

This chain joins TRBV5-6 and TRBJ1-1, with TRBD1 identical over 7 bases. The germline V gene encodes CDR1 SGHDT and CDR2 YYEEEE. Trimming took 3 bases from V and 4 from J; bases not matched to a gene: 6. The CDR3 consists of 14 residues. The CDR3 here is CASSYTGVSTEAFF. CDR3 DNA: TGTGCCAGCAGCTATACAGGGGTGAGCACTGAAGCTTTCTTT.

This sequence joins TRBV5-1 and TRBJ1-2; the D gene is possibly TRBD1 (5 bases). This CDR3 spans 18 amino acids. V lost 2 bases, J lost 0 bases, and 20 bases lay in between. Germline loops: CDR1 SGHRS, CDR2 YFSETQ. The CDR3 region is CASSFARTIGQANYGYTF. The CDR3 DNA sequence: TGCGCCAGCAGCTTCGCGCGCACAATCGGACAAGCTAACTATGGCTACACCTTC.

The V call is TRBV4-1, the J call TRBJ1-2; TRBD1 matches 10 bases. The length of the CDR3 is 17 residues. CDR1 is MGHRA, CDR2 YSYEKL, per germline. With V trimmed by 1 base and J by 6 bases, 11 bases remained unmatched. Here the CDR3 reads CASSQAGGQGIKDGYTF. For the CDR3, the DNA is TGCGCCAGCAGCCAAGCCGGGGGACAGGGGATCAAGGATGGCTACACCTTC.

There are a few counts of this clone. The chain joins TRBV6-5 to TRBJ1-2; no firm D call. Deletions cut 5 bases from V and 0 bases from J, with 7 bases between. CDR3 size: 13 residues. Germline V gene sequence: CDR1 MNHEY, CDR2 SVGAGI. This CDR3 reads CASSELTNYGYTF. Written as DNA, the CDR3 is TGTGCCAGCAGTGAGCTTACTAACTATGGCTACACCTTC.

The rearrangement links TRBV7-9 to TRBJ1-2; D is possibly TRBD1 (6 bases). V lost 1 base and J 6 bases, leaving 12 bases between the germline ends. The CDR3 extends over 14 amino acids. Germline CDR1 reads SEHNR; CDR2 reads FQNEAQ (reference sequence). CDR3 protein: CASSLDYPGDGYTF. The DNA of the CDR3 is TGTGCCAGCAGCTTAGATTACCCAGGGGATGGCTACACCTTC.

This clone was picked up a small number of times. This CDR3 is also generated by other DNA sequences in the sample. The V call is TRBV13, the J call TRBJ1-2; TRBD1 matches 8 bases. Per the germline V gene, CDR1 is PRHDT and CDR2 is FYEKMQ (reference sequence). CDR3 length: 15 amino acids. With V trimmed by 0 bases and J by 2 bases, 2 bases remained unmatched. The CDR3 nucleotides read TGTGCCAGCAGCTTAGGGGCAGGGGGCAACTATGGCTACACCTTC. Its protein is CASSLGAGGNYGYTF.